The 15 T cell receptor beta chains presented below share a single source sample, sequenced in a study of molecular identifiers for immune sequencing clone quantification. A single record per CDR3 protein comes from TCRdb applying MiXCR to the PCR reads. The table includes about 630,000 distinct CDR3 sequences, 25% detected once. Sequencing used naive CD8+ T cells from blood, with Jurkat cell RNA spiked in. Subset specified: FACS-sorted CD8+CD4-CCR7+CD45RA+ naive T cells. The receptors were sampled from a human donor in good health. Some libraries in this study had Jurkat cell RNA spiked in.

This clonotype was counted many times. The CDR3 DNA follows: TGTGCCACCAGTGCCGGGGTAAACACTGAAGCTTTCTTT. Amino acids: CATSAGVNTEAFF. The gene calls are TRBV24-1 and TRBJ1-1, with D hard to call. This CDR3 comprises 13 residues. Germline V lookup: CDR1 KGHDR, CDR2 SFDVKD. Trimming removed 5 bases from V and 2 bases from J, with 8 bases in between.

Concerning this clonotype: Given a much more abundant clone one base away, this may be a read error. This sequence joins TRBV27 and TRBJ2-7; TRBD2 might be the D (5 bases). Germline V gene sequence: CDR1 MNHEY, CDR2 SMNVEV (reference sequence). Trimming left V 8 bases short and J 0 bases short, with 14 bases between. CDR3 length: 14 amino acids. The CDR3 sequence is CASGPRGTSYEQYF. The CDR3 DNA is TGTGCCAGCGGTCCCCGGGGTACCTCCTACGAGCAGTACTTC.

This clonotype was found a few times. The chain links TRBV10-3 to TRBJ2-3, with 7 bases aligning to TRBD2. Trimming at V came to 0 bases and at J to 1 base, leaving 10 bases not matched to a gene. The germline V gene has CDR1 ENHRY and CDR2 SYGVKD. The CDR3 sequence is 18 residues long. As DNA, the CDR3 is TGTGCCATCAGTGAGTCTGCGGGAGAAGTTTTTGGCACAGATACGCAGTATTTT. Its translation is CAISESAGEVFGTDTQYF.

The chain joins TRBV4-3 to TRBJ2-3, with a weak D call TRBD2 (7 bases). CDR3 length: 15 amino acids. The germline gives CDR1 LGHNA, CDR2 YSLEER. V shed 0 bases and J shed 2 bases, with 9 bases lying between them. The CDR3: CASSQEGGVTDTQYF. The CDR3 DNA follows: TGCGCCAGCAGCCAAGAAGGGGGGGTCACAGATACGCAGTATTTT.

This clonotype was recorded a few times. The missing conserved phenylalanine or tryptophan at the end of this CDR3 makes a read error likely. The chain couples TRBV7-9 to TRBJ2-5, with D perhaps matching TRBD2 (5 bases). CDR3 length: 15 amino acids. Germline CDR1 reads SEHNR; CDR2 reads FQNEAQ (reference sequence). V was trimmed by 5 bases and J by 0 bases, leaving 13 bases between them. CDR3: CASSTTTRYQETQYL. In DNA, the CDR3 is TGTGCCAGCAGCACAACCACTAGATACCAAGAGACCCAGTACCTC.

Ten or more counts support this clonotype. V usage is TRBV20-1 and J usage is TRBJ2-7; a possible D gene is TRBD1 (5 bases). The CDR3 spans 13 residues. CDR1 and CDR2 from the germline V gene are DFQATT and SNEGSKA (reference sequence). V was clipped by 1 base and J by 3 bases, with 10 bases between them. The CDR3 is CSARGQGNYEQYF. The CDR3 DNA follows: TGCAGTGCTAGAGGCCAGGGTAACTACGAGCAGTACTTC.

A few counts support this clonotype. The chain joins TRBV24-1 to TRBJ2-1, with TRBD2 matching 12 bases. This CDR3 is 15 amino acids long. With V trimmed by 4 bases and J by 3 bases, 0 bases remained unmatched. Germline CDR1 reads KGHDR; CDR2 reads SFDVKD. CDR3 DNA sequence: TGTGCCACCAGTGAACTAGCGGGAGGCTACAATGAGCAGTTCTTC. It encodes CATSELAGGYNEQFF.

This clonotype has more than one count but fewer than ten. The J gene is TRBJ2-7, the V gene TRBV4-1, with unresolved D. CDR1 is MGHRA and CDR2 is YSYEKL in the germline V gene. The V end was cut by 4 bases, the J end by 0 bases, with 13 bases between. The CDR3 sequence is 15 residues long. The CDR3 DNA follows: TGCGCCAGCAGCCCCCGTGCAAGGAGCTCCTACGAGCAGTACTTC. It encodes CASSPRARSSYEQYF.

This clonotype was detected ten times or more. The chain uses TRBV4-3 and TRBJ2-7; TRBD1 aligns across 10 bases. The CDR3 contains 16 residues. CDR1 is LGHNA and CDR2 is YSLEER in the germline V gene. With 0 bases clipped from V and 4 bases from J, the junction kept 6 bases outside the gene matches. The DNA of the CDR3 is TGCGCCAGCAGCCAAGATAGACAGGGGGCGGCGTACGAGCAGTACTTC. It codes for CASSQDRQGAAYEQYF.

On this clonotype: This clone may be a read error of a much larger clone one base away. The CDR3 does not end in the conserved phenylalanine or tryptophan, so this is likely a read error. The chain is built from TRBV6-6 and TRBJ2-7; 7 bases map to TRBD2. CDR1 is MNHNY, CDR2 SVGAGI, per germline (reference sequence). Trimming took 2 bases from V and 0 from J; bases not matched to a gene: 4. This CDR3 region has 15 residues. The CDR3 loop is CASSYRGGSSYEQYL. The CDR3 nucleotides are TGTGCCAGCAGTTACCGCGGGGGAAGCTCCTACGAGCAGTACCTC.

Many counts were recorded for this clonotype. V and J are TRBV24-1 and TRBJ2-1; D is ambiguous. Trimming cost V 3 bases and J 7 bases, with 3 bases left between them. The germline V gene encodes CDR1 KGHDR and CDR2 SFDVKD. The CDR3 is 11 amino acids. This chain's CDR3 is CATSDNNEQFF. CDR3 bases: TGTGCCACCAGTGATAATAATGAGCAGTTCTTC.

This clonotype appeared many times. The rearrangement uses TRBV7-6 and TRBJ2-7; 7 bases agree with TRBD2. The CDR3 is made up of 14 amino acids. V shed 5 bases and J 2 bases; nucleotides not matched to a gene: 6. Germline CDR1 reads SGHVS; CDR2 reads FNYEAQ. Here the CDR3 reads CASSPGTTPYEQYF. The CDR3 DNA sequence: TGTGCCAGCAGCCCCGGGACTACCCCCTACGAGCAGTACTTC. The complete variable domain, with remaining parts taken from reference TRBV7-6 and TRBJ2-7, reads GAGVSQSPRYKVTKRGQDVALRCDPISGHVSLYWYRQALGQGPEFLTYFNYEAQQDKSGLPNDRFSAERPEGSISTLTIQRTEQRDSAMYRCASSPGTTPYEQYFGPGTRLTVT.

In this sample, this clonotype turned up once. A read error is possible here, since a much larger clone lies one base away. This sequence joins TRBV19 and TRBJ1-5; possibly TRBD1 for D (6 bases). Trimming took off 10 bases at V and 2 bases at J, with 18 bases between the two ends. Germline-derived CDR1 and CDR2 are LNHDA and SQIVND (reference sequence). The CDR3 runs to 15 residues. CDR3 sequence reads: CATGVGGRGNQPQHF. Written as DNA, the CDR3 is TGTGCCACCGGGGTGGGGGGCCGTGGCAATCAGCCCCAGCATTTT.

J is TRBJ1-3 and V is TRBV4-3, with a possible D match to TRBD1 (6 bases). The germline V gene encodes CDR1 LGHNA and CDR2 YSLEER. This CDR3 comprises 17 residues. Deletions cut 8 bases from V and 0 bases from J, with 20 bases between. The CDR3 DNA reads TGCGCCAGCGCCCAAAACCCAGGGGTCAGCTCTGGAAACACCATATATTTT. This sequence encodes CASAQNPGVSSGNTIYF.

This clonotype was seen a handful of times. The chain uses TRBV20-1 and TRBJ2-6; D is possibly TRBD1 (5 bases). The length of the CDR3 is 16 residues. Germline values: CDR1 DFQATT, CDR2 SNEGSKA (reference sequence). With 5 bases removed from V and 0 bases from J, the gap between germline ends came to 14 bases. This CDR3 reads CSALFRESSGANVLTF. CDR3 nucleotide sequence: TGCAGTGCTTTATTCAGGGAATCCTCTGGGGCCAACGTCCTGACTTTC.